This is a list of T cell receptor beta chains from one sample in a study of T-cell reconstitution after alpha-beta-depleted transplantation in children. Each CDR3 protein is one row after TCRdb ran MiXCR on the PCR reads. The table lists around 370,000 distinct CDR3 sequences, 16% of them singletons. The sample here was PBMCs, mostly from graft donor cells, taken 360 days after TCRalphabeta/CD19-depleted stem cell transplant. Receptor source: a male patient aged 2-15 years who had a stem cell transplant for acute lymphoblastic leukemia, so the T cells may come from the graft donor. The CDR3 runs from the conserved cysteine through the conserved F or W. D genes are given only for firm matches. Size tells how often a clone was seen (once, few, many) or the class of an expanded clone, and some rows leave it out.

D gene,J gene,V gene,clone size,CDR3 protein,CDR3 DNA
TRBD1,TRBJ2-2,TRBV7-3,few,CASSLIGGASPQLGTGELFF,TGTGCCAGCAGCTTAATAGGGGGCGCCAGCCCCCAGTTGGGAACCGGGGAGCTGTTTTTT
.,TRBJ2-6,TRBV15,.,CATSRDLAGNSGANVLTF,TGTGCCACCAGCAGAGATTTGGCAGGGAACTCTGGGGCCAACGTCCTGACTTTC
TRBD1,TRBJ2-2,TRBV5-4,few,CASSLVDRESGELFF,TGTGCCAGCAGCTTGGTGGACAGGGAATCCGGGGAGCTGTTTTTT
TRBD1,TRBJ1-2,TRBV10-3,.,CAIKRTGVIQGYTF,TGTGCCATCAAGAGGACAGGGGTTATTCAGGGCTACACCTTC
.,TRBJ2-1,TRBV20-1,.,CSASYSISYNEQFF,TGCAGTGCTAGTTATTCCATCTCCTACAATGAGCAGTTCTTC
TRBD1,TRBJ1-5,TRBV12-3/TRBV12-4,few,CASREQGVSVQPQHF,TGTGCCAGCAGGGAACAGGGGGTTAGTGTTCAGCCCCAGCATTTT
TRBD1,TRBJ1-5,TRBV2,few,CASSQQGNQPQHF,TGTGCCAGCAGTCAACAGGGGAATCAGCCCCAGCATTTT
TRBD1,TRBJ2-7,TRBV20-1,few,CSARDISGTGTYEQYF,TGCAGTGCTAGAGATATCTCCGGGACAGGAACCTACGAGCAGTACTTC
.,TRBJ2-5,TRBV4-1,many,CASSQGVGWIQETQYF,TGCGCCAGCAGCCAAGGTGTGGGTTGGATCCAAGAGACCCAGTACTTC
TRBD2,TRBJ2-1,TRBV7-9,few,CASSLEPLAAYNEQFF,TGTGCCAGCAGCTTAGAACCCCTAGCGGCCTACAATGAGCAGTTCTTC
.,TRBJ2-7,TRBV27,few,CASSSNFGDRSYEQYF,TGTGCCAGCAGTTCGAACTTCGGGGATCGCTCCTACGAGCAGTACTTC
.,TRBJ2-5,TRBV7-2,.,CASSRGAYQETQYF,TGTGCCAGCAGCCGTGGCGCTTATCAAGAGACCCAGTACTTC
.,TRBJ2-7,TRBV9,.,CASSVDSRAEQYF,TGTGCCAGCAGCGTAGATTCCAGGGCCGAGCAGTACTTC
.,TRBJ1-2,TRBV7-2,few,CASSVETDNYGYTF,TGTGCCAGCAGCGTCGAGACTGATAACTATGGCTACACCTTC
TRBD2,TRBJ2-4,TRBV12-3/TRBV12-4,.,CASSLSTTSPGLQYF,TGTGCCAGCAGTTTATCTACGACTAGCCCTGGTTTACAGTACTTC
TRBD1,TRBJ2-1,TRBV4-3,few,CASSQPDRGNDEQFF,TGCGCCAGCAGCCAACCGGACAGGGGGAACGATGAGCAGTTCTTC
TRBD2,TRBJ2-1,TRBV3-1,.,CASSQDLRGDDEQFF,TGTGCCAGCAGCCAAGATCTTCGGGGGGACGATGAGCAGTTCTTC
TRBD1,TRBJ2-7,TRBV5-5,few,CASSLGQGPTGGYF,TGTGCCAGCAGCTTAGGACAGGGCCCCACCGGAGGGTACTTC
.,TRBJ2-6,TRBV12-3/TRBV12-4,few,CASSLGQPGANILTF,TGTGCCAGCAGTTTAGGGCAGCCTGGGGCCAACATCCTGACTTTC
TRBD1,TRBJ1-4,TRBV20-1,few,CSARQGTNEKLFF,TGCAGTGCCCGACAGGGGACTAATGAAAAACTGTTTTTT
.,TRBJ1-2,TRBV27,few,CASSHIPGQGGYYGYTF,TGTGCCAGCAGTCACATACCGGGACAAGGAGGTTACTATGGCTACACCTTC
.,TRBJ1-4,TRBV29-1,few,CSVVGLATNEKLFF,TGCAGCGTTGTCGGCCTTGCAACTAATGAAAAACTGTTTTTT
.,TRBJ2-1,TRBV4-3,.,CASSQDGGHGQFF,TGCGCCAGCAGCCAAGATGGGGGACATGGGCAGTTCTTC